The 7 T cell receptor beta chains below come from one sample, sequenced in a study of T cell responses to AZD1222 COVID-19 vaccine. The assay was immunoSEQ multiplex PCR, and TCRdb's table has in-frame clones only and misses some. The table lists tens of thousands of clones, roughly four fifths of them singletons. The specimen was peripheral blood, collected on day 0 of AZD1222 vaccination. These TCRs come from an adult in good health.

V gene TRBV24-1 combines with J gene TRBJ1-2; D may be TRBD1 (5 bases). CDR1 is KGHDR, CDR2 SFDVKD, per germline. Trimming removed 5 bases from V and 5 bases from J, with 8 bases in between. The CDR3 runs 12 residues. The CDR3, as DNA: TGTGCCACCAGTGCGAGGGGATATGGCTACACCTTC. Its translation is CATSARGYGYTF.

The chain links TRBV27 to TRBJ1-2; D is perhaps TRBD1 (6 bases). The CDR3 is 13 amino acids. Germline assignment: CDR1 MNHEY and CDR2 SMNVEV (reference sequence). The V end was cut by 3 bases, the J end by 4 bases, with 9 bases between. CDR3 protein: CASSFDRSYGYTF. The CDR3 DNA is TGTGCCAGCAGTTTCGACAGGAGCTATGGCTACACCTTC.

The chain couples TRBV7-2 to TRBJ2-1; no clear D gene. Trimming shortened V by 4 bases and J by 6 bases, and 13 bases separated the two germline ends. Germline loops: CDR1 SGHTA, CDR2 FQGNSA. The CDR3 is 14 amino acids. Written as DNA, the CDR3 is TGTGCCAGCAGCTCCAGACACAGTTCCAATGAGCAGTTCTTC. This codes for CASSSRHSSNEQFF.

The chain recombines TRBV4-3 with TRBJ1-2, with 11 bases identical to TRBD1. CDR3 length: 14 residues. The V and J ends lost 4 bases and 5 bases, in that order; junction bases with no gene match: 3. Germline V gene lookup returns CDR1 LGHNA and CDR2 YSLEER. CDR3: CASSRGQGDYGYTF. The CDR3 nucleotides are TGCGCCAGCAGCCGGGGACAGGGGGATTATGGCTACACCTTC.

The V gene is TRBV5-8, the J gene TRBJ1-1; D is unclear. Trimming left V 3 bases short and J 10 bases short, with 10 bases between. Germline V CDR1 and CDR2: SGHTS, YDEGEE. The CDR3 consists of 11 residues. The CDR3 nucleotides are TGTGCCAGCAGCTACCGTATGTCAGCTTTCTTT. Protein sequence: CASSYRMSAFF. The whole variable domain, filled in from reference TRBV5-8 and TRBJ1-1, reads EAGVTQSPTHLIKTRGQQATLRCSPISGHTSVYWYQQALGLGLQFLLWYDEGEERNRGNFPPRFSGRQFPNYSSELNVNALELEDSALYLCASSYRMSAFFGQGTRLTVV.

The chain recombines TRBV4-3 with TRBJ2-1, with a tentative D call TRBD2 (6 bases). The CDR3 is 15 residues long. Germline V CDR1 and CDR2: LGHNA, YSLEER. Deletions cut 4 bases from V and 4 bases from J, with 14 bases between. The CDR3 loop reads CASSPYGSQYNEQFF. Here the CDR3 DNA reads TGCGCCAGCAGCCCCTACGGGAGTCAATACAATGAGCAGTTCTTC.

This clone showed up just a few times. V gene TRBV5-1 combines with J gene TRBJ1-5; TRBD1 is a possible D gene (6 bases). Germline V CDR1 and CDR2: SGHRS, YFSETQ. V was shortened by 1 base and J by 7 bases, with 15 bases between the two germline ends. The length of the CDR3 is 15 residues. CDR3 DNA: TGCGCCAGCAGCTTGCAGGGGAGCCAGGGGCAGCCCCAGCATTTT. It is translated as CASSLQGSQGQPQHF.